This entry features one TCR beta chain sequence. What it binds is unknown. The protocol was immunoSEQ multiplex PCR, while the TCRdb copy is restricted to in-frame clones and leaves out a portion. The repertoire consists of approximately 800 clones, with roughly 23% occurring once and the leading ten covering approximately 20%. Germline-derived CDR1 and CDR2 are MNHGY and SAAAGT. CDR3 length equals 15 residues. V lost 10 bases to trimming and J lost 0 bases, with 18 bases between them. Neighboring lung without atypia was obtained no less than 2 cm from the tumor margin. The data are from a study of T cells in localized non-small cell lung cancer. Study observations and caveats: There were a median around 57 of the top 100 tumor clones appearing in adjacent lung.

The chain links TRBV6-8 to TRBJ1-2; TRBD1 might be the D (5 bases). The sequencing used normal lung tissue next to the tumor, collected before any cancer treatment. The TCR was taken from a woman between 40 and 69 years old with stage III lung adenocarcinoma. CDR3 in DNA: TGTGCCACCTCGACCGAAAGGGGAACTAACTATGGCTACACCTTC. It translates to CATSTERGTNYGYTF.